A single sample is the source of the 16 T cell receptor beta chains below, sequenced in a study of metastatic and nonmetastatic thyroid tumors. TCRdb used MiXCR to call clones anew from the PCR reads. The sample consists of around 16,000 clones, 12% of them appearing once. There were no patients who had received any treatment before thyroid surgery. Sample: tumor tissue. These receptor sequences come from a female donor with papillary thyroid cancer or a benign thyroid nodule (not recorded which). Some clones in this sample may be carry-over from other donors' samples.

The chain carries TRBV18 and TRBJ2-7; TRBD2 agrees at 8 bases. CDR1 KGHSH and CDR2 LQKENI come from the germline V gene. The V segment lost 6 bases and the J segment 3 bases; nucleotides outside the gene matches: 13. The CDR3 covers 16 residues. CDR3: CASSPGAGSGGYEQYF. The CDR3 region has the DNA TGTGCCAGCTCTCCAGGGGCTGGGAGCGGGGGCTACGAGCAGTACTTC.

This clone was observed many times. Other DNA sequences in the sample encode the same CDR3. The rearrangement links TRBV12-3 or TRBV12-4 to TRBJ1-5, with unresolved D. This CDR3 is built from 12 residues. Trimming removed 5 bases at V and 5 bases at J, with 7 bases between. The CDR3 loop reads CASSPEDQPQHF. The CDR3 coding sequence is TGTGCCAGCAGTCCAGAGGATCAGCCCCAGCATTTT.

Many counts were recorded for this clone. This chain connects TRBV3-1 to TRBJ1-1, with D hard to call. CDR1 is LGHDT, CDR2 YNNKEL, per germline (reference sequence). The CDR3 runs to 15 residues. V lost 4 bases and J lost 2, with 14 bases in between. The CDR3 loop is CASSPYMDVNTEAFF. The CDR3 DNA reads as TGTGCCAGCAGCCCGTATATGGACGTAAACACTGAAGCTTTCTTT.

The sample holds many counts of this clone. V is TRBV6-2 or TRBV6-3 and J is TRBJ2-7; 7 nucleotides match TRBD1. The germline V gene has CDR1 MNHEY and CDR2 SVGEGT. This CDR3 has 19 residues. V was clipped by 5 bases and J by 2 bases; unmatched bases: 21. CDR3 bases: TGTGCCAGCAGTAACATCCGGGACAGTGGGGGTGATAACCCCTACGAGCAGTACTTC. Its protein product is CASSNIRDSGGDNPYEQYF.

This clone has ten or more counts. This chain uses TRBV5-6 with TRBJ1-2, with a weak D call TRBD1 (5 bases). CDR3 length: 15 amino acids. Germline V gene sequence: CDR1 SGHDT, CDR2 YYEEEE. V lost 1 base and J 4 bases, leaving 14 bases between the germline ends. In DNA, the CDR3 is TGTGCCAGCAGCTTGTCGGGGGACGGGGTCTATGGCTACACCTTC. This sequence encodes CASSLSGDGVYGYTF.

This clone appeared many times. The rearrangement uses TRBV9 and TRBJ1-4, with 9 bases that match TRBD1. V lost 2 bases to trimming and J lost 4 bases; unmatched junction nucleotides: 3. Germline V gene sequence: CDR1 SGDLS, CDR2 YYNGEE. The CDR3 contains 15 residues. The CDR3 reads CASSVRDRVNEKLFF. Written as DNA, the CDR3 is TGTGCCAGCAGCGTCCGGGACAGGGTTAATGAAAAACTGTTTTTT.

This clone was detected ten times or more. Within the sample, other DNA sequences also encode this same CDR3. This sequence joins TRBV28 and TRBJ1-6, with D unclear. CDR1 and CDR2 from the germline V gene are MDHEN and SYDVKM. The germline V and J ends were trimmed by 3 bases and 7 bases, with 4 bases remaining between them. The CDR3 loop spans 12 amino acids. The CDR3 DNA is TGTGCCAGCAGTTTGCGGAATTCACCCCTCCACTTT. This codes for CASSLRNSPLHF.

By share of the sample, this clone is medium-sized. This rearrangement joins TRBV4-1 to TRBJ2-7; 8 bases map to TRBD1. CDR1 is MGHRA and CDR2 is YSYEKL in the germline V gene. Trimming removed 0 bases from V and 0 bases from J; junction bases left unmatched: 4. This CDR3 has 16 amino acids. This chain's CDR3 is CASSQDQGALSYEQYF. CDR3 DNA sequence: TGCGCCAGCAGCCAAGATCAGGGGGCCCTCTCCTACGAGCAGTACTTC.

This clone appeared many times. Other DNA sequences in the same sample also yield this CDR3. This chain uses TRBV6-1 with TRBJ1-3, with D unresolved. Germline V lookup: CDR1 MNHNS, CDR2 SASEGT. The CDR3 is 12 residues long. The V and J ends lost 6 bases and 1 base respectively, with 4 bases between them. The CDR3 reads CASSPSGNTIYF. The CDR3 bases are TGTGCCAGCAGCCCTTCTGGAAACACCATATATTTT.

In the case of this clone: This may come from a read error, since a much larger clone is one base off. The V call is TRBV2, the J call TRBJ1-2; tentative D call: TRBD1 (6 bases). Germline-derived CDR1 and CDR2 are SNHLY and FYNNEI. V was cut by 10 bases and J by 1 base, with 16 bases left in between. The CDR3 is 14 amino acids. The CDR3 reads CATTQTGFNYGYTF. CDR3 sequence (DNA): TGTGCCACCACTCAGACAGGTTTTAACTATGGCTACACCTTC.

At least ten counts were recorded for this clone. This chain joins TRBV10-1 and TRBJ2-3; D unclear. V was clipped by 5 bases and J by 6 bases, with 6 bases between them. Germline CDR1 is WNHNN and CDR2 is SYGVQD (reference sequence). The CDR3 covers 11 residues. The CDR3 bases are TGCGCCAGCAGTCTCGGGGATACGCAGTATTTT. Protein: CASSLGDTQYF.

This clone was observed at least ten times. V is TRBV28 and J is TRBJ2-7; possibly TRBD2 for D (5 bases). Germline V gene lookup returns CDR1 MDHEN and CDR2 SYDVKM. With 5 bases removed from V and 5 bases from J, the gap between germline ends came to 10 bases. This CDR3 is built from 12 residues. The CDR3 DNA reads as TGTGCCAGCAGTACTACCGGGAACGAGCAGTACTTC. It translates to CASSTTGNEQYF.

This clone was detected ten times or more. V and J are TRBV5-6 and TRBJ1-5; perhaps TRBD1 as D (6 bases). V shed 4 bases and J shed 5 bases, with 19 bases lying between them. This CDR3 comprises 16 residues. CDR1 and CDR2 (germline): SGHDT, YYEEEE. CDR3 amino acids: CASSESGQGIYQPQHF. In DNA form, the CDR3 reads TGTGCCAGCAGCGAGTCGGGACAAGGGATATATCAGCCCCAGCATTTT. Combining the CDR3 with reference TRBV5-6 and TRBJ1-5 gives the whole variable domain DAGVTQSPTHLIKTRGQQVTLRCSPKSGHDTVSWYQQALGQGPQFIFQYYEEEERQRGNFPDRFSGHQFPNYSSELNVNALLLGDSALYLCASSESGQGIYQPQHFGDGTRLSIL.

There are many counts of this clone. V usage is TRBV24-1 and J usage is TRBJ2-7; 7 bases agree with TRBD1. CDR1 and CDR2 (germline): KGHDR, SFDVKD. This CDR3 is 13 amino acids long. The V segment lost 3 bases and the J segment 12 bases; nucleotides outside the gene matches: 10. The CDR3 protein is CATSDPDRASWYF. CDR3 bases: TGTGCCACCAGTGATCCCGACAGGGCGTCTTGGTACTTC.

This clone was picked up many times. A much more abundant neighbour one base away suggests this may be a read error. This sequence joins TRBV5-1 and TRBJ2-3, with 8 bases matching TRBD2. V dropped 4 bases and J dropped 0; count of bases not matched to a gene: 4. Germline values: CDR1 SGHRS, CDR2 YFSETQ. The CDR3 is 15 amino acids. CDR3 coding DNA: TGCGCCAGCAGCCCCGGGGGGGTTAGCACAGATACGCAGTATTTT. Its protein is CASSPGGVSTDTQYF.

This clone has just one count. The V call is TRBV20-1, the J call TRBJ2-1; no firm D call. The V gene's germline CDR1 is DFQATT and CDR2 SNEGSKA (reference sequence). Trimming cost V 7 bases and J 6 bases, with 13 bases left between them. The CDR3 covers 12 residues. The CDR3 reads CSGTPVANEQFF. Here the CDR3 DNA reads TGCAGTGGGACCCCGGTGGCCAATGAGCAGTTCTTC.